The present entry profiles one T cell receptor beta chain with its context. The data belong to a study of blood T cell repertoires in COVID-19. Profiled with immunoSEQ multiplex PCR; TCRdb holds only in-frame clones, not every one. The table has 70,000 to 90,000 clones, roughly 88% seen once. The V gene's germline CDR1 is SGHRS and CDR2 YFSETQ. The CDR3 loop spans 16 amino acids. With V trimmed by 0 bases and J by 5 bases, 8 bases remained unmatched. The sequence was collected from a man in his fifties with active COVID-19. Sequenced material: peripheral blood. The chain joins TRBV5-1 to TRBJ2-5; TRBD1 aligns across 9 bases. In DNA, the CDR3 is TGCGCCAGCAGCTTGGTACAGGGGGCTTTATACGAGACCCAGTACTTC. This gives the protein CASSLVQGALYETQYF.